The entry below gives a single TCR beta chain sequence along with its context. As yet, its antigen is unknown. The sample comes from a study of cytomegalovirus exposure and HLA in healthy donors. Findings and caveats of the study: There were approximately 150 TCR beta chains listed as cytomegalovirus-associated. Researchers reported in a later analysis that a missense DCLRE1C variant was tied to TCR beta V- and J-gene trimming.

This CDR3 has 15 residues. CDR1 SGDLS and CDR2 YYNGEE come from the germline V gene. Trimming pared 4 bases from V and 4 bases from J, leaving 14 bases between. PCR primers comprised 60 Vbeta and 13 Jbeta primers. TCRdb's copy holds only in-frame clones and misses some; the assay was immunoSEQ multiplex PCR. The sample holds around 100,000 clones, about 80% seen once. Sequenced input: PBMCs. This clonotype was obtained from a woman under 30 in good health and CMV-seropositive. The chain is built from TRBV9 and TRBJ2-2, with D perhaps matching TRBD2 (5 bases). The CDR3 protein is CASSSPVGVTGELFF. The CDR3 nucleotides read TGTGCCAGCAGCTCCCCTGTGGGAGTCACCGGGGAGCTGTTTTTT.